This record concerns one TCR beta chain sequence. The antigen remains unidentified. These data belong to a study of Ad26.COV2.S vaccination and SARS-CoV-2 variants. About the research overall: The trial was COV1001 and the donor's arm was Ad26.COV2.S.

Sequenced by immunoSEQ multiplex PCR; TCRdb stores in-frame clones only, minus some. The sample lists under 550,000 clones, approximately 88% occurring once. Findings of the study overall: Individuals receiving vaccine had higher spike-specific TCR breadth than placebo recipients did. Estimates derived from TCR breadth and depth analyses may have underestimated total T cell responses.

CDR1 and CDR2 (germline): SGHDT, YYEEEE. The CDR3 extends over 13 amino acids. The V end was cut by 4 bases, the J end by 1 base, with 6 bases between. Treatment here: roughly 20 received Ad26.COV2.S at low or high dose, single or two shots; 5 received placebo; per-sample allocation not given. Specimen acquisition occurred on day 63 following the initial vaccine or placebo injection. This TCR derives from a person aged 18-60 years who received the Ad26.COV2.S COVID-19 vaccine or a placebo. The chain has TRBV5-6 and TRBJ1-3; a weak D match, TRBD1 (5 bases). The specimen was peripheral blood, collected in a trial of Ad26.COV2.S vaccine versus placebo. The CDR3 here is CASSGTSGNTIYF. The CDR3 DNA follows: TGTGCCAGCAGCGGGACTTCTGGAAACACCATATATTTT.